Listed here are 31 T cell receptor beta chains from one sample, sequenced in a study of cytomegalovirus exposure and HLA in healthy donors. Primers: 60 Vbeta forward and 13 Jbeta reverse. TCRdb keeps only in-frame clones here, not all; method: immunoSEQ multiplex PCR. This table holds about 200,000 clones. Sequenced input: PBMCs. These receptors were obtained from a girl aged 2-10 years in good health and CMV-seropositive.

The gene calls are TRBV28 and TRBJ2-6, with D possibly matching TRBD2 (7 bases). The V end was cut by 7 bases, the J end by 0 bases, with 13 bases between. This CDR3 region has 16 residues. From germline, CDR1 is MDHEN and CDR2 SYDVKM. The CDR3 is CASKRGGDSGANVLTF. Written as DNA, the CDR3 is TGTGCCAGCAAGAGGGGGGGAGACTCTGGGGCCAACGTCCTGACTTTC.

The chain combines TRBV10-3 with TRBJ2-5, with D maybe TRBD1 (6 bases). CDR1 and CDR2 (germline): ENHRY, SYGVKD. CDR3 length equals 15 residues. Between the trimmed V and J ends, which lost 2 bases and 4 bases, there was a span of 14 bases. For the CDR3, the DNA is TGTGCCATCAGTGAGGGCACAGGGCGAGGAGAGACCCAGTACTTC. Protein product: CAISEGTGRGETQYF.

The CDR3 sequence is CASSSHRDSQLSDTQYF. As DNA, the CDR3 is TGCGCCAGCAGCTCGCACCGGGACAGTCAACTCTCAGATACGCAGTATTTT. The chain is built from TRBV5-1 and TRBJ2-3, with TRBD1 identical over 7 bases. Germline CDR1 is SGHRS and CDR2 is YFSETQ. With V trimmed by 3 bases and J by 4 bases, 14 bases remained unmatched. The CDR3 extends over 17 amino acids.

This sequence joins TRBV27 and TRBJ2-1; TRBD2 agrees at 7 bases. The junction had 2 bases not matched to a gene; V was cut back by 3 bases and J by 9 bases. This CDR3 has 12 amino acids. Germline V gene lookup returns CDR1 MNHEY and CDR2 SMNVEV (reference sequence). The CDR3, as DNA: TGTGCCAGCAGTTTTGGCGGGGGTGAGCAGTTCTTC. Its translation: CASSFGGGEQFF.

This chain's CDR3 is CASSDRGHEQYF. The CDR3 DNA reads TGCGCCAGCAGCGACAGGGGCCACGAGCAGTACTTC. The chain links TRBV10-1 to TRBJ2-7; TRBD1 matches at 8 bases. V was clipped by 6 bases and J by 5 bases; unmatched bases: 3. CDR1 is WNHNN and CDR2 is SYGVQD in the germline V gene (reference sequence). The CDR3 has 12 residues.

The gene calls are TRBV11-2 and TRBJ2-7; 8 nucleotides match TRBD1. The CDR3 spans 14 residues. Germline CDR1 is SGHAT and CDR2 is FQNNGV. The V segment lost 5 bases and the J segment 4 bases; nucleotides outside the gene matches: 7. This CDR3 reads CASSQGQAHYEQYF. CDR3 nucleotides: TGTGCCAGCAGCCAGGGACAGGCCCATTACGAGCAGTACTTC.

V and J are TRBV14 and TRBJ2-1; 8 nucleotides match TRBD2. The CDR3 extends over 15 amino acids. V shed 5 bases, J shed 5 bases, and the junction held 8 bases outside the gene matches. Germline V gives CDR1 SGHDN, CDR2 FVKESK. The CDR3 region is CASSFGLADNNEQFF. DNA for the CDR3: TGTGCCAGCAGCTTCGGACTAGCTGATAACAATGAGCAGTTCTTC.

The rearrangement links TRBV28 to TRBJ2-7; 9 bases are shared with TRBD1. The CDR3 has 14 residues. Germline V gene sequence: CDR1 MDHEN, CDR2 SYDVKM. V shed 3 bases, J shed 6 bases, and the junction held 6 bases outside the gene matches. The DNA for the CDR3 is TGTGCCAGCAGTTTTGGGACAGGGCGTGGCGAGCAGTACTTC. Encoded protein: CASSFGTGRGEQYF.

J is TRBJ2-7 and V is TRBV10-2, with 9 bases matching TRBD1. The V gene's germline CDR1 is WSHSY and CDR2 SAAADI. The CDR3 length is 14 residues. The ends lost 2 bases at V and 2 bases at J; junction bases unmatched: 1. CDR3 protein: CASSETGGAYEQYF. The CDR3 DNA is TGCGCCAGCAGTGAGACAGGGGGCGCCTACGAGCAGTACTTC.

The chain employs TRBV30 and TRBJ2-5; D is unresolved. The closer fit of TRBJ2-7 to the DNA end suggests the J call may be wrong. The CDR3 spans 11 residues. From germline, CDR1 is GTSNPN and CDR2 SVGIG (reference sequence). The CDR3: CAWSRVYEQYF. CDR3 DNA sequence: TGTGCCTGGTCTAGAGTCTACGAGCAGTACTTC.

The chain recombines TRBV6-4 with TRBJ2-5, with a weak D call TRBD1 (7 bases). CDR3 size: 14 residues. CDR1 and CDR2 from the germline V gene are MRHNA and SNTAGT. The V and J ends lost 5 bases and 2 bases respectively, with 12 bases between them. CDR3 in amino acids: CASSPSGGQETQYF. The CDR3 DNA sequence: TGTGCCAGCAGTCCCTCAGGGGGGCAAGAGACCCAGTACTTC.

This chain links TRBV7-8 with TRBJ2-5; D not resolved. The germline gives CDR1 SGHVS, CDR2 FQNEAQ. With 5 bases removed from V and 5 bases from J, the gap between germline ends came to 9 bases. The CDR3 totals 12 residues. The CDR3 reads CASSILTETQYF. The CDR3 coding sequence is TGTGCCAGCAGCATCCTAACCGAGACCCAGTACTTC.

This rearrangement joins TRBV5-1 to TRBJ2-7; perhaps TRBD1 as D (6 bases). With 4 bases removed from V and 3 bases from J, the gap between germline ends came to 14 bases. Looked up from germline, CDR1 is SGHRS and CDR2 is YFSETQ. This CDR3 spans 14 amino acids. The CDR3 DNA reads TGCGCCAGCAGCCAGCGGACAGCAAGCTACGAGCAGTACTTC. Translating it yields CASSQRTASYEQYF.

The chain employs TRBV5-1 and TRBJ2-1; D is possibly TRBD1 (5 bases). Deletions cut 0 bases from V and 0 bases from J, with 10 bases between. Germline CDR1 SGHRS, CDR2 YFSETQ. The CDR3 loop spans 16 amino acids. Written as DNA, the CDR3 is TGCGCCAGCAGCTTGGCAGGGATGAGCTCCTACAATGAGCAGTTCTTC. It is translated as CASSLAGMSSYNEQFF. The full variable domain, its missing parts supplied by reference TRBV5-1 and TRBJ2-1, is KAGVTQTPRYLIKTRGQQVTLSCSPISGHRSVSWYQQTPGQGLQFLFEYFSETQRNKGNFPGRFSGRQFSNSRSEMNVSTLELGDSALYLCASSLAGMSSYNEQFFGPGTRLTVL.

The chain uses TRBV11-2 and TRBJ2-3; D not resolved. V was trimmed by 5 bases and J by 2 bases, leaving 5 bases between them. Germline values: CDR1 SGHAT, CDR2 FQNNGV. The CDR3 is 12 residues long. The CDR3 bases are TGTGCCAGCAGCCAGATCACAGATACGCAGTATTTT. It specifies CASSQITDTQYF.

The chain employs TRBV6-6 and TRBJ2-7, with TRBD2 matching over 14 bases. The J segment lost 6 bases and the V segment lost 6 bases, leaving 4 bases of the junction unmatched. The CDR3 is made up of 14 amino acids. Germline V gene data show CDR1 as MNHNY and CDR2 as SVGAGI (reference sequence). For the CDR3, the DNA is TGTGCCAGCAGGGGGACTAGCGGGAGCCCCGAGCAGTACTTC. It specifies CASRGTSGSPEQYF.

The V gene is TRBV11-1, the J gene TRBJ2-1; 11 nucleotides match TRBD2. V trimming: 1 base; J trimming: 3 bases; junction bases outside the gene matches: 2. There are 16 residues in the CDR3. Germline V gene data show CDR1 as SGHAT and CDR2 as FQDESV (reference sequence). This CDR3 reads CASSLVTSGSYNEQFF. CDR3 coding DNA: TGTGCCAGCAGCTTAGTTACTAGCGGGAGCTACAATGAGCAGTTCTTC.

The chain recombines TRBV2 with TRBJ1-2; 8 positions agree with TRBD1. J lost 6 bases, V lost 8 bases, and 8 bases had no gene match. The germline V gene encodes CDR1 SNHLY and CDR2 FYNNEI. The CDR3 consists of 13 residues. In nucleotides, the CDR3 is TGTGCCAGCCGGGGACAGGCAACCGATGGCTACACCTTC. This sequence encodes CASRGQATDGYTF.

The CDR3 nucleotides are TGTGCCAGTAGTATGGACAGGAACAATCAGCCCCAGCATTTT. Amino acids: CASSMDRNNQPQHF. V and J are TRBV19 and TRBJ1-5; 7 bases map to TRBD1. With V trimmed by 3 bases and J by 3 bases, 2 bases remained unmatched. The germline V gene encodes CDR1 LNHDA and CDR2 SQIVND (reference sequence). The CDR3 consists of 14 residues.

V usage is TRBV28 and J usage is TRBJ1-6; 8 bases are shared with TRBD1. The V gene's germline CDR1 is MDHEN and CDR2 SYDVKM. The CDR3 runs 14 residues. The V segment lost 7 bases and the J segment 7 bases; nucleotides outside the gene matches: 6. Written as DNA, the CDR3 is TGTGCCAGCACTCCCGGGACAGGCAATTCACCCCTCCACTTT. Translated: CASTPGTGNSPLHF.

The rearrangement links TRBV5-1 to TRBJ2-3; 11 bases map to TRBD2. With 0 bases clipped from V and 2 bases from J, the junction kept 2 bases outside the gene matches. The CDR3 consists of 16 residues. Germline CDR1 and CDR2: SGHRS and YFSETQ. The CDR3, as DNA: TGCGCCAGCAGCTTGGGACTAGCGGGAACCACAGATACGCAGTATTTT. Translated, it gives CASSLGLAGTTDTQYF.

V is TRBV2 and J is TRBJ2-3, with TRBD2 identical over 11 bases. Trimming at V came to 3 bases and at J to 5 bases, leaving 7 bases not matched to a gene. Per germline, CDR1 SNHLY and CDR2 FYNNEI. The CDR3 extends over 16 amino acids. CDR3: CASSDKLAGGVDTQYF. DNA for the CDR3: TGTGCCAGCAGTGATAAGCTAGCGGGAGGAGTAGATACGCAGTATTTT. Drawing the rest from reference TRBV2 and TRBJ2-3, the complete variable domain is EPEVTQTPSHQVTQMGQEVILRCVPISNHLYFYWYRQILGQKVEFLVSFYNNEISEKSEIFDDQFSVERPDGSNFTLKIRSTKLEDSAMYFCASSDKLAGGVDTQYFGPGTRLTVL.

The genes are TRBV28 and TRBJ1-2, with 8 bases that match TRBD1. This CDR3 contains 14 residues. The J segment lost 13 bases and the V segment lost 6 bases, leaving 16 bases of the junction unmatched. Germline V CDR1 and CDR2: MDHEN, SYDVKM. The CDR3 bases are TGTGCCAGCAGCCCGAGGGTGTCCCGGACAGGGCCCACCTTC. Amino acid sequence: CASSPRVSRTGPTF.

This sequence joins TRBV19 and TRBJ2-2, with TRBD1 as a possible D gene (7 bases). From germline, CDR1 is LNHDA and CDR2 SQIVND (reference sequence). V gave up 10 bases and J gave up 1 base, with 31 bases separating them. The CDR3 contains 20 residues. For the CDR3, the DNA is TGTGCCATTTACCGGGGGTGGGGGACAGTAAAGTGGAAGAACACCGGGGAGCTGTTTTTT. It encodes CAIYRGWGTVKWKNTGELFF.

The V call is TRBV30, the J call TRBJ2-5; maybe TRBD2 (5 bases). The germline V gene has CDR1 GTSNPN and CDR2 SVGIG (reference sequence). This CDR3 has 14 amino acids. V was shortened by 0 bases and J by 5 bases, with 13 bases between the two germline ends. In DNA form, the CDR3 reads TGTGCCTGGAGTGTACTGGGGAGAGAGGAGACCCAGTACTTC. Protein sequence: CAWSVLGREETQYF.

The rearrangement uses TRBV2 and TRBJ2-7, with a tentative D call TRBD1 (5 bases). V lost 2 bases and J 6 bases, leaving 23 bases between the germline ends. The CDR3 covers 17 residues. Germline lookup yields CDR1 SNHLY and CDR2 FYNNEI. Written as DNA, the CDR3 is TGTGCCAGCAGTGAAAGGGGCCGGGCAGCGAACGATCCCGAGCAGTACTTC. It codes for CASSERGRAANDPEQYF. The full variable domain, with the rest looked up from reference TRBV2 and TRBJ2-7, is EPEVTQTPSHQVTQMGQEVILRCVPISNHLYFYWYRQILGQKVEFLVSFYNNEISEKSEIFDDQFSVERPDGSNFTLKIRSTKLEDSAMYFCASSERGRAANDPEQYFGPGTRLTVT.

CDR3 sequence: CASRTGGATYNEQFF. DNA for the CDR3: TGTGCCAGCCGGACAGGGGGCGCGACCTACAATGAGCAGTTCTTC. The V gene is TRBV19, the J gene TRBJ2-1; 11 bases match TRBD1. The CDR3 has 15 amino acids. The germline CDR1 and CDR2 sequences are LNHDA and SQIVND (reference sequence). The trim removed 9 bases at V and 2 bases at J, leaving 6 bases unmatched.

The CDR3 coding sequence is TGTGCCAGCAGCATTAGCGAGAGCTCCTACGAGCAGTACTTC. Its protein is CASSISESSYEQYF. The chain joins TRBV7-9 to TRBJ2-7, with D possibly being TRBD2 (5 bases). This CDR3 comprises 14 residues. The V gene lost 5 bases and the J gene lost 0 bases, with 11 bases spanning the gap. CDR1 and CDR2 (germline): SEHNR, FQNEAQ (reference sequence).

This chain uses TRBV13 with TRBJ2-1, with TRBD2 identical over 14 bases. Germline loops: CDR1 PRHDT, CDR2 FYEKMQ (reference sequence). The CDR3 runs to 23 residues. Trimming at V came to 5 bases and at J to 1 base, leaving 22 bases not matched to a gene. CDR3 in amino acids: CASSPSQRWPGTSGRESYNEQFF. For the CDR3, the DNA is TGTGCCAGCAGCCCGTCCCAGCGATGGCCCGGGACTAGCGGGAGAGAGTCCTACAATGAGCAGTTCTTC.

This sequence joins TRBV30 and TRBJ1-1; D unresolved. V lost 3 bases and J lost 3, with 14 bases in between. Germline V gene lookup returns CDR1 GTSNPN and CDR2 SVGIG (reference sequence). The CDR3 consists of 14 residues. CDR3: CAWRIPGRDTEAFF. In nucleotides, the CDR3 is TGTGCCTGGAGAATCCCGGGGAGGGACACTGAAGCTTTCTTT. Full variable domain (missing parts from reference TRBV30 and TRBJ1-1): SQTIHQWPATLVQPVGSPLSLECTVEGTSNPNLYWYRQAAGRGLQLLFYSVGIGQISSEVPQNLSASRPQDRQFILSSKKLLLSDSGFYLCAWRIPGRDTEAFFGQGTRLTVV.

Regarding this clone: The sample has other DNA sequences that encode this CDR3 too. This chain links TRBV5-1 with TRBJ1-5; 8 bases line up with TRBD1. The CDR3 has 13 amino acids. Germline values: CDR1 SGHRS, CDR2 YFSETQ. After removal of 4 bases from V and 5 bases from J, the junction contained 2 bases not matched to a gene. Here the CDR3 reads CASSLTGDQPQHF. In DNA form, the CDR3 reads TGCGCCAGCAGCCTGACAGGGGATCAGCCCCAGCATTTT.